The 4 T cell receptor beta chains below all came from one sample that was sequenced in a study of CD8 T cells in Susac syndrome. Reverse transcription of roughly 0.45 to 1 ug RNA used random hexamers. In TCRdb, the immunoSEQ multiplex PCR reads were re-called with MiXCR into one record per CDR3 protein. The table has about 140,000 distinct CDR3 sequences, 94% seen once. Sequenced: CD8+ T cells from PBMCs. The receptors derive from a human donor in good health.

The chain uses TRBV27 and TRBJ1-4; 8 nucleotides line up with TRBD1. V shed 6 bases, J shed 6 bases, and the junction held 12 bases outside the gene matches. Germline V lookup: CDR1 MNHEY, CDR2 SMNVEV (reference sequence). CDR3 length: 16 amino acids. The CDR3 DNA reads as TGTGCCAGCAGGGGGATCCAGACAGGGGAGGATGAAAAACTGTTTTTT. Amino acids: CASRGIQTGEDEKLFF.

CDR3 region: CASSYRGSGYGYTF. CDR3 DNA: TGTGCCAGCAGTTACAGGGGGTCGGGCTATGGCTACACCTTC. The rearrangement uses TRBV27 and TRBJ1-2; 8 bases agree with TRBD1. V shed 4 bases, J shed 4 bases, and the junction held 5 bases outside the gene matches. The CDR3 spans 14 residues. CDR1 MNHEY and CDR2 SMNVEV come from the germline V gene (reference sequence).

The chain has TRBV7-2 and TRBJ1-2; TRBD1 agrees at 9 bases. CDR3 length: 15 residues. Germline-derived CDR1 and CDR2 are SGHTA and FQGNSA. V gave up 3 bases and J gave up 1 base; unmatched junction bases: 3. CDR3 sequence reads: CASSFWTGVNYGYTF. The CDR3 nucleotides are TGTGCCAGCAGCTTTTGGACAGGGGTTAACTATGGCTACACCTTC.

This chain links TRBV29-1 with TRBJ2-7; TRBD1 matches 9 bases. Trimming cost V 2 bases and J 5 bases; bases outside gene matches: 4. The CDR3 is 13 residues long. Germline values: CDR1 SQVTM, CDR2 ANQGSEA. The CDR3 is CSVEMGQGNEQYF. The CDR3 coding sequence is TGCAGCGTTGAAATGGGACAGGGCAACGAGCAGTACTTC.